These 5 T cell receptor beta chains originate from one sample sequenced in a study of T-cell reconstitution after alpha-beta-depleted transplantation in children. The TCRbeta library was prepared with unique molecular identifiers. Via MiXCR, TCRdb re-called the PCR reads, giving one row per CDR3 protein. The sample includes about 460,000 distinct CDR3 sequences, roughly an eighth seen only once; the top ten take 12% to 15%. Specimen: PBMCs, mostly from graft donor cells, collected 180 days after TCRalphabeta/CD19-depleted stem cell transplant. The receptors derive from a female patient aged 2-9 years who had a stem cell transplant for aplastic anemia, so the T cells may come from the graft donor.

This clonotype came up a few times. The gene calls are TRBV12-3 or TRBV12-4 and TRBJ2-5; 8 bases map to TRBD2. Trimming cost V 6 bases and J 5 bases; bases outside gene matches: 5. CDR3 size: 13 residues. CDR3 loop: CASRKAGVETQYF. The DNA for the CDR3 is TGTGCCAGCAGAAAAGCGGGAGTTGAGACCCAGTACTTC.

The rearrangement joins TRBV7-9 to TRBJ2-2; 7 bases agree with TRBD2. Germline CDR1 reads SEHNR; CDR2 reads FQNEAQ (reference sequence). V lost 5 bases, J lost 1 base, and 4 bases stayed unmatched. CDR3 size: 15 residues. Here the CDR3 DNA reads TGTGCCAGCAGCAAACTAGCGAGGAACACCGGGGAGCTGTTTTTT. Protein sequence: CASSKLARNTGELFF.

The chain couples TRBV7-9 to TRBJ1-4; D gene unclear. V was shortened by 4 bases and J by 5 bases, with 11 bases between the two germline ends. The CDR3 length is 14 residues. Germline-derived CDR1 and CDR2 are SEHNR and FQNEAQ (reference sequence). This CDR3 is CASSSTTSNEKLFF. In DNA form, the CDR3 reads TGTGCCAGCAGCTCGACAACCTCGAATGAAAAACTGTTTTTT.

V and J are TRBV6-1 and TRBJ2-3; 8 nucleotides match TRBD2. The CDR3 loop spans 15 amino acids. J lost 5 bases, V lost 6 bases, and 10 bases had no gene match. Germline V CDR1 and CDR2: MNHNS, SASEGT. The CDR3 region has the DNA TGTGCCAGCAGCCCCAGAGCGGGAGCCATAGATACGCAGTATTTT. Translated: CASSPRAGAIDTQYF.

In its sample, this clonotype was seen a few times. The chain combines TRBV7-2 with TRBJ1-2; no firm D call. From germline, CDR1 is SGHTA and CDR2 FQGNSA. V lost 1 base and J 5 bases, leaving 14 bases between the germline ends. The CDR3 totals 15 residues. CDR3 DNA: TGTGCCAGCAGCTTAGAACGGACGGACCCTTATGGCTACACCTTC. Amino acid sequence: CASSLERTDPYGYTF.